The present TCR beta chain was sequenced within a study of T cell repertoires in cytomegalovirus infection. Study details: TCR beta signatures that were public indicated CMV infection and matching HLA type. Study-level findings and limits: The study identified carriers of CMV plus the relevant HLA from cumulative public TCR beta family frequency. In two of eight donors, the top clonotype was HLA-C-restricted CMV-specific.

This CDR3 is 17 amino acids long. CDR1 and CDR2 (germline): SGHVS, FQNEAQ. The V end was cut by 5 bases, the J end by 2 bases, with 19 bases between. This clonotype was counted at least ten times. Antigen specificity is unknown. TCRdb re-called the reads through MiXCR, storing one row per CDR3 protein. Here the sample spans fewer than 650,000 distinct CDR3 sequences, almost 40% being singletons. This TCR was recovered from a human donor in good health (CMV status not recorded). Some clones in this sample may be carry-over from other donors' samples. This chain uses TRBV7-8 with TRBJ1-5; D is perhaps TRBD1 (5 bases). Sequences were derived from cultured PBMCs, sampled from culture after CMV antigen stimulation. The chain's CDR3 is CASSPQILRDRNQPQHF. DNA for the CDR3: TGTGCCAGCAGCCCCCAAATTCTCAGGGACCGCAATCAGCCCCAGCATTTT.